This TCR beta chain derives from a study of T cells in Graves' hyperthyroidism and ophthalmopathy. Using RNA transcripts as the source, TCR beta CDR3 regions were amplified. The primer set for the first-round RT-PCR of the TCR CDR3 was HTBI. TCRdb independently ran MiXCR on the multiplex PCR reads; one entry per CDR3 protein. The sample lists 300,000 to 350,000 distinct CDR3 sequences, around 20% occurring once. Study-wide findings and caveats: Blood also showed most of the thyroid clonotypes that were expanded above 0.001.

This clonotype was picked up many times. Its antigen remains unknown. For Graves' hyperthyroidism to be stable, ophthalmopathy could not progress within 18 months. Diagnosis relied on clinical symptoms, serum thyroxine and TRAb, thyroid ultrasound and orbital computed tomography. CDR3 length equals 16 residues. CDR1 SGHRS and CDR2 YFSETQ come from the germline V gene. V lost 2 bases and J lost 5; bases outside the gene matches: 7. The sequence came from a woman aged 50 to 65 with Graves' hyperthyroidism. Sequenced input: blood. This chain uses TRBV5-1 with TRBJ2-3; 11 bases fit TRBD1. The CDR3 is CASSFRDRGYRDTQYF. The CDR3 DNA follows: TGCGCCAGCAGCTTCCGGGACAGGGGGTATAGAGATACGCAGTATTTT.